This T cell receptor beta chain was sequenced during a study of blood T cell repertoires in COVID-19. This clone was counted once. Data came from immunoSEQ multiplex PCR; TCRdb stores just in-frame clones and leaves some out. The data contain 25,000 to 30,000 clones, 84% of them singletons. The CDR3 loop spans 16 amino acids. Trimming pared 0 bases from V and 1 base from J, leaving 12 bases between. CDR1 MNHEY and CDR2 SVGAGI come from the germline V gene. The J gene is TRBJ1-1, the V gene TRBV6-5; D is uncertain. The TCR was taken from a man aged 80 or over with active COVID-19. Sample: peripheral blood. The CDR3 region has the DNA TGTGCCAGCAGTTACTCGATGGTGCAGGCGAACACTGAAGCTTTCTTT. Amino acids: CASSYSMVQANTEAFF.